This T cell receptor beta chain was identified in a study of T-cell memory formation after mild COVID-19. Study information: TCR clusters largely stayed donor specific. General observations from the study: Contracting clones from day 15 to 85 had balanced CD4/CD8; later expanders favoured CD4+. The finding that pre-infection memory included some responding clones suggested that cross-reactive memory joined. Second-wave clones that peaked on day 37 lacked confirmed SARS-CoV-2 specificity.

J was trimmed by 1 base and V by 1 base; bases with no gene match: 7. The CDR3 extends over 16 amino acids. CDR1 is SGHRS, CDR2 YFSETQ, per germline. TCRdb redid the calling of the 5' RACE reads with MiXCR, one entry per CDR3 protein. The table includes fewer than 700,000 distinct CDR3 sequences, about a sixth detected once. On this clonotype: Its antigen is unidentified.

The gene calls are TRBV5-1 and TRBJ1-1; 7 bases are shared with TRBD1. The receptor's source is an adult woman who had mild COVID-19 (a few samples of this study predate the infection). Cell type and time point are not known. Source material: PBMCs or a T cell subset sorted from them (not recorded which). The DNA of the CDR3 is TGCGCCAGCAGCTTGCGCACGGACAGGCCGAACACTGAAGCTTTCTTT. Translation gives CASSLRTDRPNTEAFF.